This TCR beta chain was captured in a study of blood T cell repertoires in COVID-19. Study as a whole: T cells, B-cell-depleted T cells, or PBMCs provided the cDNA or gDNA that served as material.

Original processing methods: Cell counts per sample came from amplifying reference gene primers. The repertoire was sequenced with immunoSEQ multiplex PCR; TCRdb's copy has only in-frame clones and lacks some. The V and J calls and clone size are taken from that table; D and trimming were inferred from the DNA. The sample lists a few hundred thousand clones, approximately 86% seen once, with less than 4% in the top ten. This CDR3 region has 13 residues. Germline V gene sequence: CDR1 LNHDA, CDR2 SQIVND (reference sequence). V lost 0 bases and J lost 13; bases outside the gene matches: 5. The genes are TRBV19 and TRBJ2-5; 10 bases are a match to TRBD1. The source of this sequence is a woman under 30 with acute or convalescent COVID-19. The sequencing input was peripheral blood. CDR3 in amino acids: CASSIETGGGTYF. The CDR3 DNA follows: TGTGCCAGTAGTATAGAGACAGGGGGCGGCACGTACTTC.